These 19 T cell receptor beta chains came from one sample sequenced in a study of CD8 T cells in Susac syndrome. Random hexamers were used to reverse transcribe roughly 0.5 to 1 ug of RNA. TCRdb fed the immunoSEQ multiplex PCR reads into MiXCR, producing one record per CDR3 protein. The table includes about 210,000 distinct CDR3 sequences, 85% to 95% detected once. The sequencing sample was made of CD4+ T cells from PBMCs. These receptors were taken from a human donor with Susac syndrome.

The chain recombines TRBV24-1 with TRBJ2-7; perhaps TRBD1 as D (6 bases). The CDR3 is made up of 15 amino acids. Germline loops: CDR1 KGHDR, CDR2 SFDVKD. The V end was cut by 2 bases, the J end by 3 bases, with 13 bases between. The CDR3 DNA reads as TGTGCCACCAGTGATTCAGGGGAAGGGGGCTACGAGCAGTACTTC. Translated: CATSDSGEGGYEQYF.

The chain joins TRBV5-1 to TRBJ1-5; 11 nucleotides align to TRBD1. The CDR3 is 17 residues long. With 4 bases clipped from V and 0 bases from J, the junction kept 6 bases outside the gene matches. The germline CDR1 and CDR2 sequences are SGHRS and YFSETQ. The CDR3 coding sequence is TGCGCCAGCAGCGCCGGGACAGGGGGTTATAGCAATCAGCCCCAGCATTTT. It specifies CASSAGTGGYSNQPQHF.

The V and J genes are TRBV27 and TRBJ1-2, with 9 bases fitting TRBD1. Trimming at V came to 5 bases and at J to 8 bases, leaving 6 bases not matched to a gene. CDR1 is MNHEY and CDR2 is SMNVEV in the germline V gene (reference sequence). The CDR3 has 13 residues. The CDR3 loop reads CASSEYRGQGYTF. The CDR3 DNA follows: TGTGCCAGCAGTGAGTACAGGGGGCAGGGCTACACCTTC.

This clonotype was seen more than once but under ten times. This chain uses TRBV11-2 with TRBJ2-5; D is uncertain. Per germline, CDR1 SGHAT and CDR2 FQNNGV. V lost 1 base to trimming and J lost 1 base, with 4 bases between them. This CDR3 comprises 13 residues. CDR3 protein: CASSLGVQETQYF. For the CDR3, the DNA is TGTGCCAGCAGCTTAGGGGTCCAAGAGACCCAGTACTTC.

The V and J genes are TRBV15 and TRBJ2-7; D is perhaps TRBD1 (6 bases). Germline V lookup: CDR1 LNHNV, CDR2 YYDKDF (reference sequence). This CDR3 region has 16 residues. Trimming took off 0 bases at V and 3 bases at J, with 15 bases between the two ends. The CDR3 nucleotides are TGTGCCACCAGCAGAGATCTAGCAGGGGCTGGCTACGAGCAGTACTTC. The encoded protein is CATSRDLAGAGYEQYF.

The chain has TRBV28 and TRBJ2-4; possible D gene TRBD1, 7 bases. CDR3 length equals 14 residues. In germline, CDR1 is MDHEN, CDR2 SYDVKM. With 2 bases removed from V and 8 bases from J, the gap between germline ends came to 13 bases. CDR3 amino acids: CASSLGGGGDIQYF. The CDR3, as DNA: TGTGCCAGCAGTTTAGGAGGGGGCGGGGACATTCAGTACTTC.

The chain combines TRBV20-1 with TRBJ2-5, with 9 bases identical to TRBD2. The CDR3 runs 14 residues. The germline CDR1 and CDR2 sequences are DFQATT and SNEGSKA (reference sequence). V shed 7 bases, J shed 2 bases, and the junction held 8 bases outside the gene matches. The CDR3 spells CSVATSGRQETQYF. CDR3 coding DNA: TGCAGTGTCGCGACTAGCGGTAGGCAAGAGACCCAGTACTTC.

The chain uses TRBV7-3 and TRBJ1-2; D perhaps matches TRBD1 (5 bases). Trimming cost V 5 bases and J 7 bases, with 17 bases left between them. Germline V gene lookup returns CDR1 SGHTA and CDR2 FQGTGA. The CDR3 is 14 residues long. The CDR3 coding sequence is TGTGCCAGCAGCCCCTCGGGGCCCCAGGGTGGCTACACCTTC. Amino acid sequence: CASSPSGPQGGYTF.

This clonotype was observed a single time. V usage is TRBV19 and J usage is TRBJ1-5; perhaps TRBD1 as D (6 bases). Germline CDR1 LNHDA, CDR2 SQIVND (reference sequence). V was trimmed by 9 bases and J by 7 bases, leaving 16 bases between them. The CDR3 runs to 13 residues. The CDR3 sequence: CASQIQGYQPQHF. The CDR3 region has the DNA TGTGCCAGCCAAATACAGGGTTACCAGCCCCAGCATTTT.

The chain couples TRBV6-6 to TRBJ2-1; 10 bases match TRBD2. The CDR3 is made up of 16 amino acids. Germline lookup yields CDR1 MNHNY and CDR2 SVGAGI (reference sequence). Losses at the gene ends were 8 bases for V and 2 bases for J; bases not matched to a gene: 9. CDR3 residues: CASFRGSGGAYNEQFF. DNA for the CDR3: TGTGCCAGCTTCCGAGGCAGCGGGGGGGCCTACAATGAGCAGTTCTTC.

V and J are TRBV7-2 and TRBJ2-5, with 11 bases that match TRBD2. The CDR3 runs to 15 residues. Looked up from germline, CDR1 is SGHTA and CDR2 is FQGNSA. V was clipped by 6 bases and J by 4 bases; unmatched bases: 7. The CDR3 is CASSYSGGARETQYF. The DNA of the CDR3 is TGTGCCAGCAGTTATAGCGGGGGGGCCAGAGAGACCCAGTACTTC.

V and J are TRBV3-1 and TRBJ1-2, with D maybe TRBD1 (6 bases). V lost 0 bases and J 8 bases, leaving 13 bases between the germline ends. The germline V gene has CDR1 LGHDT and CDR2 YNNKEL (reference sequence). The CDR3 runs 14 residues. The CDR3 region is CASSQEQGLGGYTF. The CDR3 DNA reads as TGTGCCAGCAGCCAAGAACAGGGCCTGGGCGGCTACACCTTC.

The CDR3 DNA reads as TGTGCCAGCAGGGGAATAGGACAGGGTCCCCAGCCCCAGCATTTT. Protein product: CASRGIGQGPQPQHF. The V and J genes are TRBV6-5 and TRBJ1-5; 8 positions match TRBD1. The CDR3 contains 15 residues. In germline, CDR1 is MNHEY, CDR2 SVGAGI. V trimming: 6 bases; J trimming: 7 bases; junction bases outside the gene matches: 11.

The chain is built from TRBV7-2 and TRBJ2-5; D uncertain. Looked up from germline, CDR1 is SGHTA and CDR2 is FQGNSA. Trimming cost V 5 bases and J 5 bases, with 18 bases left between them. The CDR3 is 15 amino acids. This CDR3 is CASSPRTPNIETQYF. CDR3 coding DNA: TGTGCCAGCAGCCCCCGGACCCCGAACATCGAGACCCAGTACTTC.

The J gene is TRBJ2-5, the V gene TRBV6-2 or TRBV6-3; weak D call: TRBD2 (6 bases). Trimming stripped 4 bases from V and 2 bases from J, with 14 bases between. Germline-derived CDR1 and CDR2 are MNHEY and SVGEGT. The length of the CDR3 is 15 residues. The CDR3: CASSLLGLPQETQYF. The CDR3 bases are TGTGCCAGCAGTTTACTGGGACTGCCACAAGAGACCCAGTACTTC.

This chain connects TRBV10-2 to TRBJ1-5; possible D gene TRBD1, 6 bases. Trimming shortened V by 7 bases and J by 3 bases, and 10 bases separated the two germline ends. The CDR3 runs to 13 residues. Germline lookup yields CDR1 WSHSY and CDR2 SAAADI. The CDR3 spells CASKGEDNQPQHF. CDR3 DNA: TGCGCCAGCAAGGGGGAAGACAATCAGCCCCAGCATTTT.

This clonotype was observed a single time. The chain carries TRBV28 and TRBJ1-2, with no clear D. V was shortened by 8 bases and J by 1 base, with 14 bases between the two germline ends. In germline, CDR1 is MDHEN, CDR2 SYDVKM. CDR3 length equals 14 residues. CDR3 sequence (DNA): TGTGCCAGCGTTACAACCGGGATTAACTATGGCTACACCTTC. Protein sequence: CASVTTGINYGYTF.

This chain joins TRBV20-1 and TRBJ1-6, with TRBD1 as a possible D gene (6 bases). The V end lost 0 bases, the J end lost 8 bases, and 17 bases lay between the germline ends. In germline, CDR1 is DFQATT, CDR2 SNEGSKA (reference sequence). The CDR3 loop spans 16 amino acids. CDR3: CSARDRAGRGYSPLHF. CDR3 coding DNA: TGCAGTGCTAGAGATAGGGCGGGGAGGGGGTATTCACCCCTCCACTTT.

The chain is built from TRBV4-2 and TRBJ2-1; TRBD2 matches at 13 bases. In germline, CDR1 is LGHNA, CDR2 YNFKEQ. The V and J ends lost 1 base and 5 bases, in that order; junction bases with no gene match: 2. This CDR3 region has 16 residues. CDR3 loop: CASSQATSGGNNEQFF. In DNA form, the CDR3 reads TGTGCCAGCAGCCAAGCGACTAGCGGGGGGAACAATGAGCAGTTCTTC.